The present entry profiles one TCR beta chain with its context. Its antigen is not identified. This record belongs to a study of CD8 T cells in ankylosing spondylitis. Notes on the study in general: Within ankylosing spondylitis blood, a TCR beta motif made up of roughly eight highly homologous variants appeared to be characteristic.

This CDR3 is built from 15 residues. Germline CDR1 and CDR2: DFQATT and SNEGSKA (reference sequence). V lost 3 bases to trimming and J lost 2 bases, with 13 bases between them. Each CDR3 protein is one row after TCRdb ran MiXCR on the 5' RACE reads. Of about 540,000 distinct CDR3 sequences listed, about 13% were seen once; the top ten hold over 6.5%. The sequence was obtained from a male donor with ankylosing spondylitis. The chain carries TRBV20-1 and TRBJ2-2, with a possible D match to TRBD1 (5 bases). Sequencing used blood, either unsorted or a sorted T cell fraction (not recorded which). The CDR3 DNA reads TGCAGTGCTAGTCAGGGATTGGGAAACACCGGGGAGCTGTTTTTT. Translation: CSASQGLGNTGELFF.